Listed below are T cell receptor beta chains from one sample, sequenced in a study of patients and donors after allogeneic stem cell transplantation. TCRdb re-called the RT-PCR reads with MiXCR, one entry per CDR3 protein. Among around 200,000 distinct CDR3 sequences, around 40% were seen once, and the ten largest hold 11%. Specimen: blood, either unsorted or a sorted T cell fraction (not recorded which). The source of these receptors is a human donor who was either an allogeneic HSCT recipient or a stem cell or donor lymphocyte infusion donor (not recorded which). It is not recorded whose cells these are; they may come from a transplant donor. Each CDR3 is given with its conserved first and last residue. D genes are given only for firm matches. The listing skips clone size in some rows; elsewhere it reads once, few, many or a size class.

cdr3_nt cdr3_aa j_call clone_size v_call d_call
TGTGCCAGCAGCTTAGCACCAGGGGGCGATTTATCGACTAATGAAAAACTGTTTTTT CASSLAPGGDLSTNEKLFF TRBJ1-4 . TRBV7-9 TRBD1
TGTGCCAGCAGTACCCGGACAGGGGTACTCACTGAAGCTTTCTTT CASSTRTGVLTEAFF TRBJ1-1 . TRBV6-5 TRBD1
TGCGCCAGCAGTCAACACAGGGGCTGGGGTGAGCAGTTCTTC CASSQHRGWGEQFF TRBJ2-1 . TRBV23-1 TRBD1
TGTGCCAGCAGCTTGGTCTCAGGGACTGAAGCTTTCTTT CASSLVSGTEAFF TRBJ1-1 . TRBV5-8 .
TGCGCCAGCAGTCCCGGTTTCGGCAATCAGCCCCAGCATTTT CASSPGFGNQPQHF TRBJ1-5 few TRBV4-1 .
TGCAGTGCTAGAGATCGTCGGGGCGGGGGATCACCCCTCCACTTT CSARDRRGGGSPLHF TRBJ1-6 . TRBV20-1 .
TGTGCCAGCAGTGTAACCAAGACAAGAAACACCATATATTTT CASSVTKTRNTIYF TRBJ1-3 . TRBV6-1 .
TGTGCCAGCAGTTTGGGCGGGGATAGGGGTGAGCAGTTCTTC CASSLGGDRGEQFF TRBJ2-1 once TRBV12-3/TRBV12-4 .
TGTGCCAGCAGGCTGGGACTTTCTGCTAACTATGGCTACACCTTC CASRLGLSANYGYTF TRBJ1-2 . TRBV7-2 .
TGTGCCAGCAGCTTGGCGGGGGGACACACCGGGGAGCTGTTTTTT CASSLAGGHTGELFF TRBJ2-2 few TRBV5-5 TRBD2
TGCGCCAGCAGCTCTAAGACAGGGTACTATGGCTACACCTTC CASSSKTGYYGYTF TRBJ1-2 few TRBV5-1 TRBD1
TGCGCCAGCAGCCAAGAAGGTCAGAGATACAATGAGCAGTTCTTC CASSQEGQRYNEQFF TRBJ2-1 . TRBV4-1 .
TGTGCCACCGCGAATAATGAAAAACTGTTTTTT CATANNEKLFF TRBJ1-4 . TRBV6-6 .
TGTGCCAGCAGCCACAAGATCAGGACATCTTTTGGAAACACCATATATTTT CASSHKIRTSFGNTIYF TRBJ1-3 few TRBV14 .
TGTGCCAGCCAGAATGGGGGACAGGGGGTGAGGCCCCAGCATTTT CASQNGGQGVRPQHF TRBJ1-5 . TRBV28 TRBD1
TGTGCCAGCAGCAAGACCCAGGGGAGACAGCCCCAGCATTTT CASSKTQGRQPQHF TRBJ1-5 many TRBV28 .
TGCGCCAGCAGCTTGGCCGAGGGAACTGAAGCTTTCTTT CASSLAEGTEAFF TRBJ1-1 . TRBV5-1 .
TGTGCCACCAGCAGAGGAAGCCGGCTCTCTGGAAACACCATATATTTT CATSRGSRLSGNTIYF TRBJ1-3 . TRBV15 .
TGTGCCAGCAGTTTCACCAGGGCGGGTCAGCCCCAGCATTTT CASSFTRAGQPQHF TRBJ1-5 . TRBV12-3/TRBV12-4 .
TGTGCCAGCAGTTTCTACTCATCAGGGTCCGACGAGCAGTACTTC CASSFYSSGSDEQYF TRBJ2-7 . TRBV7-6 .
TGTGCCACCAGATTCCGAAATGGTAGAAACACCATATATTTT CATRFRNGRNTIYF TRBJ1-3 few TRBV24-1 .
TGTGCCAGCTTTACGGTAAAGAGAAACAGGGAAAATAACTATGGCTACACCTTC CASFTVKRNRENNYGYTF TRBJ1-2 few TRBV2 .
TGCGCCAGCAGCCAGGGGACAGTGAACACCGGGGAGCTGTTTTTT CASSQGTVNTGELFF TRBJ2-2 . TRBV4-1 TRBD1
TGTGCCAGCTCACCAGGAGTACAGGGCTCCAATCAGCCCCAGCATTTT CASSPGVQGSNQPQHF TRBJ1-5 . TRBV18 .
TGCGCCAGCAGCCTGACAGGAGAGAATGAAAAACTGTTTTTT CASSLTGENEKLFF TRBJ1-4 few TRBV5-1 .
TGCAGTGCTAGCGGGCAGAACTACGAGCAGTACTTC CSASGQNYEQYF TRBJ2-7 . TRBV20-1 .
TGCAGTGCTAGGTGGGAGGGGGATTGGACTGAAGCTTTCTTT CSARWEGDWTEAFF TRBJ1-1 . TRBV20-1 .
TGCGCCAGCAGCTTGGAGGGTTATAGCAATCAGCCCCAGCATTTT CASSLEGYSNQPQHF TRBJ1-5 many TRBV5-1 .
TGTGCCAGCAGCCTACGCCTGGGAGGGAATTCACCCCTCCACTTT CASSLRLGGNSPLHF TRBJ1-6 . TRBV9 .
TGTGCCAGCAGTGACTCTGGGCAGCTCGGTAGGACTGAAGCTTTCTTT CASSDSGQLGRTEAFF TRBJ1-1 few TRBV6-6 .
TGTGCCAGCAGTTTATGGGGCTATGGCTACACCTTC CASSLWGYGYTF TRBJ1-2 . TRBV12-3/TRBV12-4 .
TGCAGTGCCCCTTCCCCCATCCGGAACTATGGCTACACCTTC CSAPSPIRNYGYTF TRBJ1-2 few TRBV20-1 .
TGTGCCAGCAGCTTCAGGGAAGAGACCCAGTACTTC CASSFREETQYF TRBJ2-5 . TRBV7-9 .
TGCAGCGTTGAGACAGATGGGGACGAGCAGTACTTC CSVETDGDEQYF TRBJ2-7 . TRBV29-1 .
TGCGCCAGCAGCATCAAAAGGGACAGGGGTTCCACTGAAGCTTTCTTT CASSIKRDRGSTEAFF TRBJ1-1 . TRBV5-1 TRBD1
TGCAGTGCCACATCTGGGACAGGGATCAACAATGAGCAGTTCTTC CSATSGTGINNEQFF TRBJ2-1 . TRBV20-1 TRBD1
TGTGCCAGCAGCCCAGCTGGCTTAGAGCCCCAGCATTTT CASSPAGLEPQHF TRBJ1-5 many TRBV9 .
TGCAGTGCTAATCCCCGGGGGCTAGGAAACACCATATATTTT CSANPRGLGNTIYF TRBJ1-3 . TRBV20-1 .
TGCGCCAGCAGCCAAGGGGCCGGACTAGTAATAGAGGAGCAGTTCTTC CASSQGAGLVIEEQFF TRBJ2-1 many TRBV4-3 TRBD2
TGTGCCAGCAGTTACATAGCGGGGGGGCCCTACAATGAGCAGTTCTTC CASSYIAGGPYNEQFF TRBJ2-1 . TRBV6-2/TRBV6-3 TRBD2
TGTGCCAGCAGTTCCACAGTAGCCAAAAACATTCAGTACTTC CASSSTVAKNIQYF TRBJ2-4 few TRBV6-6 .